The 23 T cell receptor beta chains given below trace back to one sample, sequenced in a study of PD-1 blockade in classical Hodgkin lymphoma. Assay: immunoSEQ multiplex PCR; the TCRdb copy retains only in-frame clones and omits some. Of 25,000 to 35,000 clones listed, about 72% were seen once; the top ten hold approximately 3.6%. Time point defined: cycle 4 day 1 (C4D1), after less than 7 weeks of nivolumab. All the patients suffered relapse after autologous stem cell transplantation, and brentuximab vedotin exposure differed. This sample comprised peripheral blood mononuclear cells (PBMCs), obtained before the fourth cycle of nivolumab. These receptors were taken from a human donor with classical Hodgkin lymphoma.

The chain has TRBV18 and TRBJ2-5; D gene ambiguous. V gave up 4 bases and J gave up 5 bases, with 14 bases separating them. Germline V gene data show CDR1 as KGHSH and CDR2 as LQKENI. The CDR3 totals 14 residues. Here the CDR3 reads CASSRVTEGETQYF. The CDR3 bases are TGTGCCAGCTCACGCGTTACGGAAGGGGAGACCCAGTACTTC.

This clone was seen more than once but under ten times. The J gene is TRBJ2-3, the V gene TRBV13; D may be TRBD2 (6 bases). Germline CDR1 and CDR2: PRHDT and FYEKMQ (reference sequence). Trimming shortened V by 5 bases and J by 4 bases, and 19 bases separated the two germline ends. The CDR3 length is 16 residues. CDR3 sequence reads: CASSPVPGRVADTQYF. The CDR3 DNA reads TGTGCCAGCAGCCCCGTACCCGGGAGAGTCGCAGATACGCAGTATTTT.

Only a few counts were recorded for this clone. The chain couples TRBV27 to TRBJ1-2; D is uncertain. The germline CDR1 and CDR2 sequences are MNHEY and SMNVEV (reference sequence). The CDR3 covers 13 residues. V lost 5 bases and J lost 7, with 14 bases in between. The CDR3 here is CASSRIDYAGYTF. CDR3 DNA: TGTGCCAGCAGTCGAATTGATTACGCTGGCTACACCTTC.

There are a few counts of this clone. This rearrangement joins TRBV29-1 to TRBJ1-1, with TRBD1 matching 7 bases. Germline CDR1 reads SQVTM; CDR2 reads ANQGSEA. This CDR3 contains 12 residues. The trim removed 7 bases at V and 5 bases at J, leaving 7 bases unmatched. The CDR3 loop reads CSGVDRVTEAFF. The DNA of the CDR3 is TGCAGCGGGGTTGACAGGGTAACTGAAGCTTTCTTT.

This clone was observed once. CDR3 region: CASSPRGSGTEAFF. CDR3 bases: TGTGCCAGCTCACCACGGGGGTCGGGCACTGAAGCTTTCTTT. This chain uses TRBV18 with TRBJ1-1; possible D gene TRBD1, 5 bases. The CDR3 consists of 14 residues. The V and J ends lost 1 base and 4 bases respectively, with 10 bases between them. The germline CDR1 and CDR2 sequences are KGHSH and LQKENI.

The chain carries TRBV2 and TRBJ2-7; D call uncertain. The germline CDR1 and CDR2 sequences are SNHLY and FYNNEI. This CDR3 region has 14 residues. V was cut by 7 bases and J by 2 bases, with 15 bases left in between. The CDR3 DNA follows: TGTGCCAGCAACCTGAAAGGGAAGGCCTACGAGCAGTACTTC. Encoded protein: CASNLKGKAYEQYF.

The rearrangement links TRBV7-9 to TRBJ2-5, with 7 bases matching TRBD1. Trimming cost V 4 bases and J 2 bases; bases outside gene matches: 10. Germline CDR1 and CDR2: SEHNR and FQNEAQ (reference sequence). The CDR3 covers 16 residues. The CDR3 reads CASSSHGTVAQETQYF. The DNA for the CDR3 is TGTGCCAGCAGCTCACACGGGACAGTGGCTCAAGAGACCCAGTACTTC.

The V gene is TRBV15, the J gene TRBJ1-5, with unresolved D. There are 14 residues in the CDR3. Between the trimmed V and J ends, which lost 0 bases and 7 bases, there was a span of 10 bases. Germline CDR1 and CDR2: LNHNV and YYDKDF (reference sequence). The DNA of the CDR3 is TGTGCCACCAGCAGAGAAGGGCAAGGGCAGCCCCAGCATTTT. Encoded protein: CATSREGQGQPQHF. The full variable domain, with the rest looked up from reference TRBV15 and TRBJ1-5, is DAMVIQNPRYQVTQFGKPVTLSCSQTLNHNVMYWYQQKSSQAPKLLFHYYDKDFNNEADTPDNFQSRRPNTSFCFLDIRSPGLGDTAMYLCATSREGQGQPQHFGDGTRLSIL.

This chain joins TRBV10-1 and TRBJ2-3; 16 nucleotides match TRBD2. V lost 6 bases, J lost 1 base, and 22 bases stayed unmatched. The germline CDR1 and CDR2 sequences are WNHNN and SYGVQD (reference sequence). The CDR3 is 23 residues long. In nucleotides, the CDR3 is TGCGCCAGCAGCCCCGAAGGGACTAGCGGGAGGGGCCTGGGGGACCGTGGCACAGATACGCAGTATTTT. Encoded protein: CASSPEGTSGRGLGDRGTDTQYF.

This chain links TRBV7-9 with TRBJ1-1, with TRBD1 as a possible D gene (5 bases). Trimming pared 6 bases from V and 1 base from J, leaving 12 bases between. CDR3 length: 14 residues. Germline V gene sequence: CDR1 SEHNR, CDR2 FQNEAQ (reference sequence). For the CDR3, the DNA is TGTGCCAGCAGTTGGGGGGATGCGAACACTGAAGCTTTCTTT. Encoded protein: CASSWGDANTEAFF.

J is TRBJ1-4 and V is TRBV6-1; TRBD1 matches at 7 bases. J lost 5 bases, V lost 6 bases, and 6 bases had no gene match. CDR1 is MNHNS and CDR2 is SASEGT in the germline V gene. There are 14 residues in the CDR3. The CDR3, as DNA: TGTGCCAGCAGGGAGGGGGCGGGGAATGAAAAACTGTTTTTT. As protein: CASREGAGNEKLFF.

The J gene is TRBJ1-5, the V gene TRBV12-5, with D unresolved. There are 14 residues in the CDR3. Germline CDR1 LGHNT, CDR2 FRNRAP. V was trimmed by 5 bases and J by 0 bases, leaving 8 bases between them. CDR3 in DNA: TGTGCTAGTGGTGCGGAGTATAGCAATCAGCCCCAGCATTTT. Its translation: CASGAEYSNQPQHF.

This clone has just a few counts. This CDR3 is CASSFAGQGGNEQFF. In DNA form, the CDR3 reads TGTGCCAGCAGTTTCGCGGGACAGGGTGGTAATGAGCAGTTCTTC. The chain uses TRBV6-6 and TRBJ2-1, with 9 bases identical to TRBD1. V gave up 4 bases and J gave up 7 bases; unmatched junction bases: 8. Germline lookup yields CDR1 MNHNY and CDR2 SVGAGI (reference sequence). CDR3 size: 15 residues.

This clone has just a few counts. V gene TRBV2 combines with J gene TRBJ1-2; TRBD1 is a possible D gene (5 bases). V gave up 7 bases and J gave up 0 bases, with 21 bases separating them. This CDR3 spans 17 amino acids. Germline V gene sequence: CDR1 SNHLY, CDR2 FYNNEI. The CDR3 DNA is TGTGCCAGCAAGCTGGGGGGGGTAGGGGCGGCTAACTATGGCTACACCTTC. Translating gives CASKLGGVGAANYGYTF.

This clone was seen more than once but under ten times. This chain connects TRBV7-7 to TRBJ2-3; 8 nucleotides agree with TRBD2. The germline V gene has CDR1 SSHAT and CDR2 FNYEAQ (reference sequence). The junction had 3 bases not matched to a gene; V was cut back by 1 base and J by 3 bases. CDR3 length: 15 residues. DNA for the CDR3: TGTGCCAGCAGCTTAGTTCCGGGGGGGACAGATACGCAGTATTTT. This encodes CASSLVPGGTDTQYF. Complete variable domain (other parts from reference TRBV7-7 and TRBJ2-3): GAGVSQSPRYKVTKRGQDVTLRCDPISSHATLYWYQQALGQGPEFLTYFNYEAQPDKSGLPSDRFSAERPEGSISTLTIQRTEQRDSAMYRCASSLVPGGTDTQYFGPGTRLTVL.

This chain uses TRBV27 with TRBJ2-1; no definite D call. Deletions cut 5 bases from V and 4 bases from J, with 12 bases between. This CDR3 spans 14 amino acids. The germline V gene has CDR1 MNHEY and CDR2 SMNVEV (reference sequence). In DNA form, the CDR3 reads TGTGCCAGCAGTCCGTCGACGCCGTACAATGAGCAGTTCTTC. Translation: CASSPSTPYNEQFF.

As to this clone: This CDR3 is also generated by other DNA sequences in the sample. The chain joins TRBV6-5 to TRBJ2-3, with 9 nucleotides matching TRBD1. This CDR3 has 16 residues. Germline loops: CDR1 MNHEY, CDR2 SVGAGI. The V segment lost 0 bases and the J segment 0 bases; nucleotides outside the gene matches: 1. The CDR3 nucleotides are TGTGCCAGCAGTTACTCGACAGGGGGGAGCACAGATACGCAGTATTTT. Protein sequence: CASSYSTGGSTDTQYF.

DNA for the CDR3: TGTGCCAGCAGCTTAAGAACAGGGGGTCAAGAAGAGCAGTACTTC. Its protein product is CASSLRTGGQEEQYF. The chain recombines TRBV7-9 with TRBJ2-7; 8 positions agree with TRBD1. With 2 bases clipped from V and 7 bases from J, the junction kept 10 bases outside the gene matches. The CDR3 sequence is 15 residues long. The germline CDR1 and CDR2 sequences are SEHNR and FQNEAQ (reference sequence). The full variable domain, in which reference TRBV7-9 and TRBJ2-7 provide the parts outside the CDR3, is DTGVSQNPRHKITKRGQNVTFRCDPISEHNRLYWYRQTLGQGPEFLTYFQNEAQLEKSRLLSDRFSAERPKGSFSTLEIQRTEQGDSAMYLCASSLRTGGQEEQYFGPGTRLTVT.

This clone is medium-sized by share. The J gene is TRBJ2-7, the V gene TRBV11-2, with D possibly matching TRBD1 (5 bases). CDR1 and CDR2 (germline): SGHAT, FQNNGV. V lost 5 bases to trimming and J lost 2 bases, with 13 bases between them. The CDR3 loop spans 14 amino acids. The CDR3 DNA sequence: TGTGCCAGCAGCGGTACAGGTGGAGCCTACGAGCAGTACTTC. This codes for CASSGTGGAYEQYF.

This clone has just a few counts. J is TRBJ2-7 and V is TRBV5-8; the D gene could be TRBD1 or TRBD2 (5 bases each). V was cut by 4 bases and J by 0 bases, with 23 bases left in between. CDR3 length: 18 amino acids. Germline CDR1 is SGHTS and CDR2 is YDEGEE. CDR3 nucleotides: TGTGCCAGCAGCCCTCTGGCGCGAGGGACGGCCAACTCCTACGAGCAGTACTTC. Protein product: CASSPLARGTANSYEQYF.

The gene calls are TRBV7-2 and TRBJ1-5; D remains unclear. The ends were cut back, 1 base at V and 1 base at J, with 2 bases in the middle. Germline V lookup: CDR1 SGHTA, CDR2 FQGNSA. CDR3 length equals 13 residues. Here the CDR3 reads CASSLDSNQPQHF. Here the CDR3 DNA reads TGTGCCAGCAGCTTAGACAGCAATCAGCCCCAGCATTTT.

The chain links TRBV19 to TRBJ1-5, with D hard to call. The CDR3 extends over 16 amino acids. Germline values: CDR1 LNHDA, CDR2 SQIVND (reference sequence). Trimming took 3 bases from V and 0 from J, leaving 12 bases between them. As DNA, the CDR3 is TGTGCCAGTAGTATCCCTCCTCGGGGTAGCAATCAGCCCCAGCATTTT. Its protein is CASSIPPRGSNQPQHF. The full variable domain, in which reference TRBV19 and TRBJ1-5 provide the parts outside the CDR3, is DGGITQSPKYLFRKEGQNVTLSCEQNLNHDAMYWYRQDPGQGLRLIYYSQIVNDFQKGDIAEGYSVSREKKESFPLTVTSAQKNPTAFYLCASSIPPRGSNQPQHFGDGTRLSIL.

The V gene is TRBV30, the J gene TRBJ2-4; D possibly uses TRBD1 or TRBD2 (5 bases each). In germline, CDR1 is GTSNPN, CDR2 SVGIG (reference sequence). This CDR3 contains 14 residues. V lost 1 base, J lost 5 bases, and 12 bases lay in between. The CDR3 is CAWSAIRGENIQYF. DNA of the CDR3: TGTGCCTGGAGTGCCATCCGGGGCGAAAACATTCAGTACTTC.